A selection of T cell receptor beta chains follows, all from one sample in a study of identifying expanded T cells in peripheral blood. Clones were read by immunoSEQ multiplex PCR, and TCRdb kept only the in-frame ones, dropping some. The table has roughly 120,000 clones, around 89% seen once. Sequencing was carried out using blood. The source is a person between 18 and 75 years old in good health. The CDR3 runs from the conserved cysteine through the conserved F or W. D genes are given only for firm matches. Not every row has a clone size; where given, it reads once, few, many or a size class.

abundance	d_gene	v_gene	j_gene	CDR3nt	CDR3aa
NA	TRBD2	TRBV14	TRBJ2-5	TGTGCCAGCAGCTATTGGACTAGCGGCGCACAAGAGACCCAGTACTTC	CASSYWTSGAQETQYF
NA	TRBD2	TRBV5-1	TRBJ2-2	TGCGCCAGCAGCTTGATGGCGGGAGGCACCGGGGAGCTGTTTTTT	CASSLMAGGTGELFF
NA	TRBD2	TRBV5-1	TRBJ2-2	TGCGCCAGCAGCTTGTTTAGCGGGAGGGAGTCCGCCGGGGAGCTGTTTTTT	CASSLFSGRESAGELFF
NA	NA	TRBV4-1	TRBJ1-1	TGCGCCAGCAGCCAACCCCACGTGGGAGGTGAAGCTTTCTTT	CASSQPHVGGEAFF
NA	NA	TRBV4-2	TRBJ2-1	TGTGCCAGCAGCCAAGGGCCGGGAACCTACAATGAGCAGTTCTTC	CASSQGPGTYNEQFF
NA	NA	TRBV5-1	TRBJ2-2	TGCGCCAGCAGCTTGGGCGGGGTTAACACCGGGGAGCTGTTTTTT	CASSLGGVNTGELFF
NA	NA	TRBV6-5	TRBJ2-7	TGTGCCAGCAGTTACGGCGGGGGCCTCTACGAGCAGTACTTC	CASSYGGGLYEQYF
once	TRBD1	TRBV5-6	TRBJ2-7	TGTGCCAGCACCCCCTCAGGGACAGGGGTTTCCTACGAGCAGTACTTC	CASTPSGTGVSYEQYF
NA	NA	TRBV7-8	TRBJ2-7	TGTGCCAGCATGGCAGGGGTGTTCTACGAGCAGTACTTC	CASMAGVFYEQYF
few	NA	TRBV7-9	TRBJ1-2	TGTGCCAGCAGCCAAACGTATGGCTACACCTTC	CASSQTYGYTF
NA	TRBD2	TRBV5-1	TRBJ2-1	TGCGCCAGCAGCAGAACCGGGACTAGCTTAGTCAATGAGCAGTTCTTC	CASSRTGTSLVNEQFF
NA	NA	TRBV7-3	TRBJ2-3	TGTGCCAGCAGCTTACTGGTAACAGATACGCAGTATTTT	CASSLLVTDTQYF
NA	TRBD1	TRBV10-3	TRBJ1-1	TGTGCCCATAGAGGACAGGGTAAAGGCACTGAAGCTTTCTTT	CAHRGQGKGTEAFF
NA	TRBD1	TRBV10-3	TRBJ2-3	TGTGCCATCAGTGAGCAAGACAGGGGCACAGATACGCAGTATTTT	CAISEQDRGTDTQYF
NA	TRBD1	TRBV11-2	TRBJ2-7	TGTGCCAGCAGCTTAGGGGACAGTTGGGGACAAGCCTACGAGCAGTACTTC	CASSLGDSWGQAYEQYF
once	NA	TRBV5-1	TRBJ2-4	TGCGCCAGCAGCTTGTACGAAAACATTCAGTACTTC	CASSLYENIQYF
NA	TRBD1	TRBV7-9	TRBJ2-5	TGTGCCAGCAGCGGCGGGACAGGGAAAGAGACCCAGTACTTC	CASSGGTGKETQYF
NA	NA	TRBV28	TRBJ1-1	TGTGCCAGCAGTAATCCTGAAGCTTTCTTT	CASSNPEAFF
NA	NA	TRBV6-6	TRBJ1-3	TGTGCCAGCAGGGGCGGGAGCCCACCGAGGGACACCATATATTTT	CASRGGSPPRDTIYF
NA	NA	TRBV7-9	TRBJ2-1	TGTGCCACCGTTACTTGGGGTTACAATGAGCAGTTCTTC	CATVTWGYNEQFF
NA	NA	TRBV10-2	TRBJ2-1	TGCGCCAGCAGTGAGGTAGTAGCGGCCTCGGGTGAGCAGTTCTTC	CASSEVVAASGEQFF
NA	NA	TRBV15	TRBJ2-5	TGTGCCACCAGCAGAGATTACCCCACACAAGAGACCCAGTACTTC	CATSRDYPTQETQYF
NA	NA	TRBV5-4	TRBJ1-1	TGTGCCAGCAGCTTGCTGGGGGTTTTGAACACTGAAGCTTTCTTT	CASSLLGVLNTEAFF
NA	TRBD1	TRBV28	TRBJ1-4	TGTGCCAGCAGTTTAGGAACAGGGGGGAATAATGAAAAACTGTTTTTT	CASSLGTGGNNEKLFF
NA	NA	TRBV9	TRBJ2-2	TGTGCCAGCAGCCCTCAAAGGTCTCCGAGCACCGGGGAGCTGTTTTTT	CASSPQRSPSTGELFF
NA	NA	TRBV4-3	TRBJ1-3	TGCGCCAGCAGCCAAGGAGGGAACACCATATATTTT	CASSQGGNTIYF
NA	NA	TRBV9	TRBJ2-3	TGTGCCAGCAGCTTCAATATGGGTGGAGATACGCAGTATTTT	CASSFNMGGDTQYF
NA	TRBD2	TRBV6-5	TRBJ2-7	TGTGCCAGCAGCCTACTAGCGGCCTACGAGCAGTACTTC	CASSLLAAYEQYF
NA	NA	TRBV7-9	TRBJ1-1	TGTGCCAGCAGCTTAGGGTCTGGACAATTGAACACTGAAGCTTTCTTT	CASSLGSGQLNTEAFF
NA	NA	TRBV2	TRBJ2-2	TGTGCCACCAACGAGGGACGGGGCACCGGGGAGCTGTTTTTT	CATNEGRGTGELFF
NA	TRBD2	TRBV12-5	TRBJ2-3	TGTGCTAGTGGCTATAGCGGGGCTACAGATACGCAGTATTTT	CASGYSGATDTQYF
few	NA	TRBV6-6	TRBJ2-7	TGTGCCAGCAGTACATCCCAGCTATACGAGCAGTACTTC	CASSTSQLYEQYF
NA	NA	TRBV11-2	TRBJ2-1	TGTGCCAGCAGCATGGACGGTCCCGGTAAGATCTTC	CASSMDGPGKIF
NA	TRBD1	TRBV5-1	TRBJ2-5	TGCGCCAGCAGCTTGCAGGGGGCTTTAGTAGAGACCCAGTACTTC	CASSLQGALVETQYF
NA	TRBD1	TRBV2	TRBJ1-1	TGTGCCAGCAGTGATCCAGGGGGAACTGAAGCTTTCTTT	CASSDPGGTEAFF
once	NA	TRBV6-5	TRBJ2-5	TGTGCCAGCAGAGATGGGTCTCCGGGGGAGACCCAGTACTTC	CASRDGSPGETQYF
NA	NA	TRBV7-9	TRBJ2-3	TGTGCCAGCAGCTTTTACGGGACGGGGACAGATACGCAGTATTTT	CASSFYGTGTDTQYF
once	NA	TRBV10-1	TRBJ2-5	TGCGCCAGCAGTGAGCTACGGGGCGGTCAAGAGACCCAGTACTTC	CASSELRGGQETQYF
NA	NA	TRBV7-9	TRBJ1-1	TGTGCCAGCAGCGGGGAAAACACTGAAGCTTTCTTT	CASSGENTEAFF
few	NA	TRBV10-1	TRBJ2-2	TGCGCCAGCAGTGATAACGGGGAGCTGTTTTTT	CASSDNGELFF
NA	NA	TRBV5-1	TRBJ1-1	TGCGCCAGCAGCTTGGCCCAACTGGGGGTGAACACTGAAGCTTTCTTT	CASSLAQLGVNTEAFF
NA	NA	TRBV27	TRBJ1-6	TGTGCCAGCAGTTTCGTTGAGGGGTCTCATTCCTATAATTCACCCCTCCACTTT	CASSFVEGSHSYNSPLHF
NA	NA	TRBV27	TRBJ1-2	TGTGCCAGCAGGATCGGAGCTAACTATGGCTACACCTTC	CASRIGANYGYTF
NA	NA	TRBV28	TRBJ1-1	TGTGCCAGCATTCTCGACCGGGTGAACACTGAAGCTTTCTTT	CASILDRVNTEAFF
NA	NA	TRBV5-8	TRBJ2-4	TGTGCCAGCAGCCCCAGGGCGACGGGAGCCAAAAACATTCAGTACTTC	CASSPRATGAKNIQYF
NA	NA	TRBV14	TRBJ1-1	TGTGCCAGCAGCCAGGGGAACACTGAAGCTTTCTTT	CASSQGNTEAFF
NA	TRBD2	TRBV2	TRBJ2-7	TGTGCCAGCACCGAGGGGCGGGAGGACTCCTACGAGCAGTACTTC	CASTEGREDSYEQYF
NA	TRBD1	TRBV19	TRBJ1-2	TGTGCCAGTAGTATAGATGACAGGGAGGACTATGGCTACACCTTC	CASSIDDREDYGYTF
NA	NA	TRBV6-5	TRBJ1-2	TGTGCCAGCAGTTACTATGGGGTATATGGCTACACCTTC	CASSYYGVYGYTF
NA	TRBD1	TRBV9	TRBJ2-6	TGTGCCAGCATCGGACAGGGAGACTCTGGGGCCAACGTCCTGACTTTC	CASIGQGDSGANVLTF